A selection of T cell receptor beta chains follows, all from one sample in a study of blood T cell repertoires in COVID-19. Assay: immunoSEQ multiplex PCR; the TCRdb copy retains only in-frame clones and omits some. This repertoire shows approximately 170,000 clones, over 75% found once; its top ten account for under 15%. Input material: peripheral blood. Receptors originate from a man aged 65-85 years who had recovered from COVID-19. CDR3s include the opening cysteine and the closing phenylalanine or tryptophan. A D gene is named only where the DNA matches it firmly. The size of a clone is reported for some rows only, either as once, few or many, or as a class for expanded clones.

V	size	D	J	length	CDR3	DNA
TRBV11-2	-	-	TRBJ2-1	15	CASSSLGAPGNEQFF	TGTGCCAGCTCCTCTCTGGGGGCCCCAGGGAATGAGCAGTTCTTC
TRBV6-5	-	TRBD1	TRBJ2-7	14	CASRRDSVTYEQYF	TGTGCCAGCAGACGGGACAGTGTAACCTACGAGCAGTACTTC
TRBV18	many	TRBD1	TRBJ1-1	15	CASSPTDRKNTEAFF	TGTGCCAGCTCACCCACGGACAGGAAGAACACTGAAGCTTTCTTT
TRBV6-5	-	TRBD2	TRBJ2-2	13	CASQREGTGELFF	TGTGCCAGCCAGCGGGAGGGCACCGGGGAGCTGTTTTTT
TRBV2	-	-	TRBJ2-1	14	CASSREVSYNEQFF	TGTGCCAGCAGCCGGGAAGTCTCCTACAATGAGCAGTTCTTC
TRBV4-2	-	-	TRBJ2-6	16	CASSQDGGAGANVLTF	TGTGCCAGCAGCCAAGATGGAGGGGCTGGGGCCAACGTCCTGACTTTC
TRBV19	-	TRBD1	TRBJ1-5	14	CASSGRGLNQPQHF	TGTGCCAGTAGCGGCAGGGGGCTCAATCAGCCCCAGCATTTT
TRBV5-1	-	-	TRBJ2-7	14	CASSVPGPGREQYF	TGCGCCAGCAGCGTGCCGGGCCCGGGGAGGGAGCAGTACTTC
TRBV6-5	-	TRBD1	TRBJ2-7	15	CASSSAQGASHEQYF	TGTGCCAGCAGTTCCGCACAGGGGGCGTCCCACGAGCAGTACTTC
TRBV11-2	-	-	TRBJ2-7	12	CASSLSSYEQYF	TGTGCCAGCAGCTTGAGCTCCTACGAGCAGTACTTC
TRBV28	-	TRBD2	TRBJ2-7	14	CASRRTSSAYEQYF	TGTGCCAGCAGAAGGACTAGCTCAGCCTACGAGCAGTACTTC
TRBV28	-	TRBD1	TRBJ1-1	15	CASRLNRGRFTEAFF	TGTGCCAGCAGGCTAAACAGGGGTAGGTTCACTGAAGCTTTCTTT
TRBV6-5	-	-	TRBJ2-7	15	CASTEAAGSSYEQYF	TGTGCCAGCACCGAGGCGGCTGGGAGCTCCTACGAGCAGTACTTC
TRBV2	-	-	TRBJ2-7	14	CASQLEGISYEQYF	TGTGCCAGTCAATTGGAGGGAATCTCCTACGAGCAGTACTTC
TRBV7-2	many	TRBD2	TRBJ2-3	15	CASSSSGISTDTQYF	TGTGCCAGCAGCTCTAGCGGGATCAGCACAGATACGCAGTATTTT
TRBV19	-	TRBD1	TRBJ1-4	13	CASSIRTGEKLFF	TGTGCCAGTAGTATACGGACAGGGGAAAAACTGTTTTTT
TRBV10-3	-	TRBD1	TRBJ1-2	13	CAISGRGYYGYTF	TGTGCCATCAGTGGCAGGGGGTACTATGGCTACACCTTC
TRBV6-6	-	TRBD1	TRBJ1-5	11	CASSRDGTEDF	TGTGCCAGCAGTCGCGACGGGACAGAGGATTTT
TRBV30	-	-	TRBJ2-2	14	CAWSVQGGPGELFF	TGTGCCTGGAGTGTACAGGGGGGGCCCGGGGAGCTGTTTTTT
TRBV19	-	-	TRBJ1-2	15	CASSIGAGTNYGYTF	TGTGCCAGTAGTATAGGTGCAGGGACTAACTATGGCTACACCTTC
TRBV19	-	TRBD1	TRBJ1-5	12	CATQGASQPQHF	TGTGCCACGCAGGGGGCGAGCCAGCCCCAGCATTTT
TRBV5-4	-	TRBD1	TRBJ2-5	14	CASSSQQGLETQYF	TGTGCCAGCAGCAGCCAACAGGGGCTGGAGACCCAGTACTTC
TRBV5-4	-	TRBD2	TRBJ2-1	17	CASSLRVAGDRYNEQFF	TGTGCCAGCAGCTTGCGAGTAGCGGGAGACCGTTACAATGAGCAGTTCTTC
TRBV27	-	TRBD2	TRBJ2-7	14	CASRSLAVSYEQYF	TGTGCCAGCAGGTCCCTAGCGGTATCCTACGAGCAGTACTTC
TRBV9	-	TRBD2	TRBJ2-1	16	CASSPPGTSGYNEQFF	TGTGCCAGCAGCCCCCCCGGGACTAGCGGATACAATGAGCAGTTCTTC
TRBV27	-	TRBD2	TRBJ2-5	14	CASSHSGRSETQYF	TGTGCCAGCAGTCATAGCGGGAGGTCGGAGACCCAGTACTTC
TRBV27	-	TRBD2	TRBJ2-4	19	CASSSGLAGGLGSKNIQYF	TGTGCCAGCAGTTCCGGGCTAGCGGGAGGGCTAGGGAGCAAAAACATTCAGTACTTC
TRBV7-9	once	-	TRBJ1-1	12	CASSPGLTEAFF	TGTGCCAGCAGCCCTGGACTAACTGAAGCTTTCTTT
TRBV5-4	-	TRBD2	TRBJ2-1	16	CASSKQREGRDNEQFF	TGTGCCAGCAGCAAGCAGCGGGAGGGCCGGGACAATGAGCAGTTCTTC
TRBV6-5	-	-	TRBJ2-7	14	CATPAADATYEQYF	TGTGCCACTCCAGCGGCAGACGCGACCTACGAGCAGTACTTC
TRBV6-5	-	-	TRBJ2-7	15	CASSYSERRSYEQYF	TGTGCCAGCAGTTACTCAGAGCGCCGATCCTACGAGCAGTACTTC
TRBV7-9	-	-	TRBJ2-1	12	CASRLSGNEQFF	TGTGCCAGCAGACTGAGCGGGAATGAGCAGTTCTTC
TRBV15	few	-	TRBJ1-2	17	CATSRDLAADRGYGYTF	TGTGCCACCAGCAGAGATTTAGCAGCTGACCGAGGCTATGGCTACACCTTC
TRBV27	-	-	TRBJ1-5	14	CASSFGGRNQPQHF	TGTGCCAGCAGTTTCGGGGGGCGAAATCAGCCCCAGCATTTT
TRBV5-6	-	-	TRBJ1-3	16	CASSFIEVGRGNTIYF	TGTGCCAGCAGCTTTATAGAGGTCGGCCGTGGAAACACCATATATTTT
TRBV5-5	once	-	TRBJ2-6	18	CASSLDGGRFEGANVLTF	TGTGCCAGCAGCTTGGACGGTGGGCGCTTTGAGGGGGCCAACGTCCTGACTTTC
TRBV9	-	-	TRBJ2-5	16	CASSVGVSGSQETQYF	TGTGCCAGCAGCGTAGGGGTTAGCGGTTCGCAAGAGACCCAGTACTTC
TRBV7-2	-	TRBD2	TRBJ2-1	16	CASSPRAGVSHNEQFF	TGTGCCAGCAGCCCAAGAGCGGGAGTTTCCCACAATGAGCAGTTCTTC
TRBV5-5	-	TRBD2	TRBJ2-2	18	CASSLAASGMGRAGELFF	TGTGCCAGCAGCTTGGCCGCTAGCGGGATGGGGAGGGCCGGGGAGCTGTTTTTT
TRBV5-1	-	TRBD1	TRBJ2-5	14	CATNTGGAGETQYF	TGCGCCACCAATACAGGGGGCGCGGGAGAGACCCAGTACTTC
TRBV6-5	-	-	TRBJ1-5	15	CASSFNRLGNQPQHF	TGTGCCAGCAGTTTCAACAGGCTAGGCAATCAGCCCCAGCATTTT